This T cell receptor (beta chain) stems from a study of blood T cell repertoires in COVID-19. The overall study: COVID-19 samples, acute and convalescent, were from the United States, Italy and Spain.

The CDR3 runs to 14 residues. Germline assignment: CDR1 MNHEY and CDR2 SMNVEV (reference sequence). V lost 7 bases, J lost 0 bases, and 12 bases lay in between. Measured with immunoSEQ multiplex PCR; TCRdb has only the in-frame clones, and not every one. The repertoire holds under 350,000 clones, with about nine tenths as singletons. This clonotype originated in a woman between 40 and 55 years old who had recovered from COVID-19. Source material: PBMCs or T cells enriched from blood (not recorded which). This sequence joins TRBV27 and TRBJ1-1; D unclear. CDR3 in DNA: TGTGCCAGCACTGGGAGTGGGGTGAACACTGAAGCTTTCTTT. Its translation: CASTGSGVNTEAFF.